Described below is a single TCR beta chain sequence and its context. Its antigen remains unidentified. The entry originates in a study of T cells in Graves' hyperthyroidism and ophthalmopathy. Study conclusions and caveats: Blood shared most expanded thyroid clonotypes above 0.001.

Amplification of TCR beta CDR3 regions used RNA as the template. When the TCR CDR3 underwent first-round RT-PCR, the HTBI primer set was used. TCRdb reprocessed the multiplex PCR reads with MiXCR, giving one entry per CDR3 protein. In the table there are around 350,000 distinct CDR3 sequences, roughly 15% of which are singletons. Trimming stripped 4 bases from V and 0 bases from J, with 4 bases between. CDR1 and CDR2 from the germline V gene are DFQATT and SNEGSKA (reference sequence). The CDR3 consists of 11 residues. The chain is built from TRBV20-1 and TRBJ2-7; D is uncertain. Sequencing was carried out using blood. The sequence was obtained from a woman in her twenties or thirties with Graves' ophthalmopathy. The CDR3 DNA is TGCAGTGCTAAACGCTCCTACGAGCAGTACTTC. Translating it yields CSAKRSYEQYF.